The T cell receptor (beta chain) described here comes from a study of control samples from healthy donors and cancer patients. The CDR3 is 16 residues long. Trimming stripped 1 base from V and 5 bases from J, with 14 bases between. The V gene's germline CDR1 is SGHVS and CDR2 FQNEAQ. Method: immunoSEQ multiplex PCR; TCRdb's copy keeps in-frame clones and lacks some. The sample holds 150,000 to 200,000 clones, under 96% seen once. The V call is TRBV7-8, the J call TRBJ1-4; perhaps TRBD1 as D (6 bases). This receptor was obtained from a woman younger than 45 in good health. Source material: blood. CDR3 in amino acids: CASSLGRAGANEKLFF. As DNA, the CDR3 is TGTGCCAGCAGCTTAGGGCGGGCAGGGGCCAATGAAAAACTGTTTTTT. The full variable domain, rest sourced from reference TRBV7-8 and TRBJ1-4, is GAGVSQSPRYKVAKRGQDVALRCDPISGHVSLFWYQQALGQGPEFLTYFQNEAQLDKSGLPSDRFFAERPEGSVSTLKIQRTQQEDSAVYLCASSLGRAGANEKLFFGSGTQLSVL.